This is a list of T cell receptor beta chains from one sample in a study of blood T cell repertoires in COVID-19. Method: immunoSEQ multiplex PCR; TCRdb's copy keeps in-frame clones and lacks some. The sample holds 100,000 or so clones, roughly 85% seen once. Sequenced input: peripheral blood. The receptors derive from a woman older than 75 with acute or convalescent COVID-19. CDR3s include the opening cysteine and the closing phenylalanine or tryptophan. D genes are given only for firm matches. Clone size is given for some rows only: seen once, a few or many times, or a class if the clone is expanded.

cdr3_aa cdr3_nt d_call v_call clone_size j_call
CASRSGTPAETQYF TGTGCCAGCAGATCCGGGACACCGGCGGAGACCCAGTACTTC NA TRBV28 once TRBJ2-5
CASSEPPGAGATDTQYF TGTGCCAGCAGTGAACCCCCGGGGGCGGGAGCGACAGATACGCAGTATTTT NA TRBV2 few TRBJ2-3
CASSPRDYSYEQYF TGTGCCAGCAGCCCCCGGGACTACTCCTACGAGCAGTACTTC TRBD2 TRBV13 NA TRBJ2-7
CASSLGDSGRSGDTQYF TGCGCCAGCAGCTTGGGAGATAGCGGGAGATCTGGAGATACGCAGTATTTT TRBD2 TRBV5-1 NA TRBJ2-3
CASSEDSSNQPQHF TGCGCCAGCAGCGAGGACAGCAGCAATCAGCCCCAGCATTTT NA TRBV5-1 NA TRBJ1-5
CATSRDPMAGISDQPQHF TGTGCCACCAGCAGAGATCCAATGGCCGGGATTAGCGACCAGCCCCAGCATTTT NA TRBV15 NA TRBJ1-5
CSGSLTDTQYF TGCAGCGGTTCACTCACAGATACGCAGTATTTT NA TRBV29-1 once TRBJ2-3
CASSLGLGTRAFF TGTGCCAGCAGTTTGGGACTAGGGACGAGGGCTTTCTTT NA TRBV12-3/TRBV12-4 NA TRBJ1-1
CASSPTVPSGANVLTF TGTGCCAGCTCACCAACAGTTCCCTCTGGGGCCAACGTCCTGACTTTC NA TRBV18 NA TRBJ2-6
CASSQDLNQPQHF TGCGCCAGCAGCCAAGACCTCAATCAGCCCCAGCATTTT NA TRBV4-1 NA TRBJ1-5
CASSQEGNGYTF TGTGCCAGCAGCCAAGAGGGCAATGGCTACACCTTC NA TRBV3-1/TRBV3-2 NA TRBJ1-2
CASIASGTRSSGELFF TGTGCCAGCATCGCCTCCGGGACTAGATCCTCCGGGGAGCTGTTTTTT TRBD2 TRBV3-1/TRBV3-2 NA TRBJ2-2
CASSMRENTIYF TGTGCCAGTAGTATGAGGGAAAACACCATATATTTT NA TRBV19 few TRBJ1-3
CASSLDTNTEAFF TGCGCCAGCAGCTTGGACACAAACACTGAAGCTTTCTTT NA TRBV5-1 NA TRBJ1-1
CASSPSIEDEQFF TGTGCCAGCTCACCTTCGATTGAGGATGAGCAGTTCTTC NA TRBV18 once TRBJ2-1
CASSTRGQDYGYTF TGTGCCAGCAGCACCAGGGGGCAAGACTATGGCTACACCTTC TRBD1 TRBV5-4 NA TRBJ1-2
CASSKNRDSYSGNTIYF TGTGCCAGCAGCAAAAACCGGGACAGCTACTCTGGAAACACCATATATTTT TRBD1 TRBV3-1/TRBV3-2 NA TRBJ1-3
CASSLDSYYGYTF TGTGCCAGCAGTTTGGACAGCTACTATGGCTACACCTTC NA TRBV12-3/TRBV12-4 NA TRBJ1-2
CATSDSDRGSPLHF TGTGCCACCAGTGATTCGGACAGGGGTTCACCCCTCCACTTT TRBD1 TRBV24-1 NA TRBJ1-6
CATGGGASGSMNTGELFF TGTGCCACCGGGGGAGGTGCTAGCGGGAGCATGAACACCGGGGAGCTGTTTTTT TRBD2 TRBV24-1 few TRBJ2-2
CASSEAIAGYTGELFF TGTGCTAGTTCAGAGGCGATAGCAGGGTACACCGGGGAGCTGTTTTTT NA TRBV12-5 NA TRBJ2-2
CASSPRDRTDTQYF TGTGCCAGCAGCCCCCGGGATCGCACAGATACGCAGTATTTT NA TRBV11-3 NA TRBJ2-3
CASSDPGQGSGNTIYF TGCGCCAGCAGCGATCCGGGACAGGGCTCTGGAAACACCATATATTTT TRBD1 TRBV5-1 NA TRBJ1-3
CASNVLAGAGYEQYF TGTGCCAGCAACGTACTAGCGGGAGCCGGGTACGAGCAGTACTTC TRBD2 TRBV6-5 NA TRBJ2-7